This TCR beta chain was captured by sequencing in a study of post-analysis software for immune sequencing data. At the level of the study: Relapsing-remitting, secondary progressive and progressive-relapsing forms made up the multiple sclerosis disease courses. Study observations and caveats: Four or five TRBV segments (TRBV5-6, TRBV5-1 and TRBV20-1 among them) occurred more frequently in patients than in controls.

The CDR3 has 14 amino acids. Germline CDR1 and CDR2: DFQATT and SNEGSKA (reference sequence). V lost 2 bases and J lost 7, with 16 bases in between. This clonotype has a handful of counts. Its antigen is not known. Libraries were made from TCR beta cDNA, and they carried unique molecular identifiers. TCRdb reprocessed the PCR reads with MiXCR, giving one entry per CDR3 protein. The data show about 200,000 distinct CDR3 sequences, with 29% seen just once and more than 3% held by the top ten. This clonotype was sampled from a girl aged 2 to 17 with multiple sclerosis. This chain links TRBV20-1 with TRBJ2-3; tentative D call: TRBD2 (7 bases). Input material: blood. CDR3 nucleotide sequence: TGCAGTGCTAGATTCCCGGGGGGCCCGAATACGCAGTATTTT. Its translation is CSARFPGGPNTQYF.